This record covers a single T cell receptor (beta chain). Its antigen is undetermined. A read error may account for a junction end that differs from germline. Sequencing used immunoSEQ v3. Clones were read by immunoSEQ multiplex PCR, and TCRdb kept only the in-frame ones, dropping some. The table lists approximately 18,000 clones, about four fifths of them singletons. The sample is drawn from a study of TIL therapy for anti-PD-1-resistant metastatic lung cancer. On the study more broadly: Tumors were harvested before any PD-1/PD-L1 blockade.

The germline V gene encodes CDR1 SGHAT and CDR2 FQNNGV. This CDR3 contains 15 residues. Study conclusions and caveats: After infusion, TIL clonotypes partly replaced peripheral T cells and declined over months.

Time point noted: pre-treatment sample, taken before nivolumab and TIL therapy. Enrollment ran from October 2017 to early 2020. The origin of this receptor is a person between 30 and 79 years old with non-small cell lung cancer. The rearrangement uses TRBV11-2 and TRBJ2-1; 10 positions agree with TRBD2. The material sequenced was blood, taken at baseline. CDR3 sequence: CASRLATSGTNEQFF. The CDR3 region has the DNA TGTGCCAGCAGATTAGCTACTAGCGGGACTAATGAGCAGTTCTTC. Supplemented by reference TRBV11-2 and TRBJ2-1, the full variable domain reads EAGVAQSPRYKIIEKRQSVAFWCNPISGHATLYWYQQILGQGPKLLIQFQNNGVVDDSQLPKDRFSAERLKGVDSTLKIQPAKLEDSAVYLCASRLATSGTNEQFFGPGTRLTVL.